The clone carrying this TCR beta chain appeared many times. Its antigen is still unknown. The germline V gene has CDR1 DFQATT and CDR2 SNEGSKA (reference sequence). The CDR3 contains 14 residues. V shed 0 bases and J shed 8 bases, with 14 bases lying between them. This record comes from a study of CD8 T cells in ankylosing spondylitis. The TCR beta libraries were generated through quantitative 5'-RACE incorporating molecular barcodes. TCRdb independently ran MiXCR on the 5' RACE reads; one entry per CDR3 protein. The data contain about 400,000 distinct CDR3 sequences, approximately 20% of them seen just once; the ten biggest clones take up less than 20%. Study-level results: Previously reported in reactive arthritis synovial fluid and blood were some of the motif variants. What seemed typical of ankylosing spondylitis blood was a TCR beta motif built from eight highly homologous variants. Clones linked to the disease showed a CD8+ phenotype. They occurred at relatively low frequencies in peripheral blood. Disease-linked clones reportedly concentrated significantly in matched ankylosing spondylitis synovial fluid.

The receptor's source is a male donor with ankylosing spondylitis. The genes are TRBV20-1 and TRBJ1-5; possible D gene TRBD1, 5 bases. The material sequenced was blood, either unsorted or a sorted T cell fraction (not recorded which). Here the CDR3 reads CSAREGGIKEPQHF. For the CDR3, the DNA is TGCAGTGCTAGAGAGGGGGGGATAAAGGAGCCCCAGCATTTT.